This TCR beta chain is drawn from a study of blood T cells in healthy people across ages. Study-wide context: In model experiments, template switching was able to capture about one barcoded beta molecule for every two T cells that were present.

The people who gave samples were healthy Caucasians from Russia, aged roughly 6 to 100. Trimming shortened V by 4 bases and J by 8 bases, and 20 bases separated the two germline ends. The germline CDR1 and CDR2 sequences are MGHRA and YSYEKL. The CDR3 loop spans 16 amino acids. For the second PCR, which ran for about 6 to 11 cycles, a sample-barcoded 5' primer and a J-beta primer mix were used. Using its own MiXCR run on the 5' RACE reads, TCRdb lists one record per CDR3 protein. The sample includes over a million distinct CDR3 sequences, 40% to 45% seen only once; the top ten take under 5%. Study-level points and caveats: Naive and antigen-experienced cells were not separated, limiting conclusive comparison. Diversity was estimated from one million T cells, and these estimates were considered underestimates.

This clonotype has more than one count but fewer than ten. No antigen is known for it. The specimen sequenced was blood. The rearrangement uses TRBV4-1 and TRBJ1-4, with D maybe TRBD1 (5 bases). The clonotype comes from a woman under 30 in good health. The CDR3 sequence: CASSRSREPVVEKLFF. For the CDR3, the DNA is TGCGCCAGCAGCCGGAGCAGGGAGCCCGTGGTGGAAAAACTGTTTTTT.